This TCR beta chain was sequenced during a study of neurological immune-mediated disorders. This CDR3 is 15 amino acids long. CDR1 and CDR2 from the germline V gene are SGHRS and YFSETQ. The V gene end was trimmed by 4 bases and the J gene end by 4 bases; junction bases not matched to a gene: 7. One entry per CDR3 protein results from TCRdb running MiXCR on the 5' RACE reads. This table holds around 50,000 distinct CDR3 sequences, 16% found once. This clonotype was recorded at least ten times. Unsorted libraries were generated from 2 million PBMCs held at -80 degrees C. The specimen was PBMCs. This sequence originates from a man between 60 and 75 years old in good health. The chain is built from TRBV5-1 and TRBJ1-2; TRBD1 agrees at 10 bases. CDR3 sequence (DNA): TGCGCCAGCAGCAATCAGGGACAGGGGCTCTATGGCTACACCTTC. Translating gives CASSNQGQGLYGYTF.